These 18 T cell receptor beta chains were sequenced from one sample in a study of chemoradiotherapy in HPV16-positive cancers (dated by TCRdb to the early 2020s). The method was the immunoSEQ multiplex PCR assay. TCRdb re-hosts the immuneACCESS table, in-frame sequences only. Its copies lack some clones; in the studies checked, an unresolved V gene accounts for under half of them, and the cause for the rest is not known. The table for this sample lists around 7,000 clones; 65% to 90% of them were counted only once. Under 8% of the sample lies in the top ten. The material was tumor tissue, obtained from a patient who underwent chemoradiotherapy. These receptors originate from a human donor with HPV-associated anogenital cancer.

J is TRBJ2-2 and V is TRBV6-5, with 7 bases fitting TRBD1. CDR1 and CDR2 (germline): MNHEY, SVGAGI. The CDR3 is 13 amino acids. Trimming took 7 bases from V and 6 from J; bases not matched to a gene: 5. This chain's CDR3 is CASTQGGPGELFF. The CDR3 nucleotides read TGTGCCAGCACCCAAGGGGGCCCCGGGGAGCTGTTTTTT.

The chain recombines TRBV19 with TRBJ2-2; TRBD2 aligns across 8 bases. The V gene's germline CDR1 is LNHDA and CDR2 SQIVND (reference sequence). The CDR3 covers 16 residues. V shed 5 bases and J 3 bases; nucleotides not matched to a gene: 8. CDR3 DNA: TGTGCCAGTAGTCCGGGGGGGGGTTCGTACACCGGGGAGCTGTTTTTT. Its translation is CASSPGGGSYTGELFF.

The chain uses TRBV10-3 and TRBJ1-1; TRBD1 matches at 7 bases. J gave up 1 base and V 2 bases, and 1 base lay outside the gene matches. This CDR3 region has 14 residues. CDR1 is ENHRY and CDR2 is SYGVKD in the germline V gene. CDR3 coding DNA: TGTGCCATCAGTGAGGCAGGGGGGAACACTGAAGCTTTCTTT. Amino acid sequence: CAISEAGGNTEAFF.

The V and J genes are TRBV30 and TRBJ1-5, with D unresolved. This CDR3 region has 13 residues. Germline values: CDR1 GTSNPN, CDR2 SVGIG (reference sequence). The V end lost 1 base, the J end lost 3 bases, and 7 bases lay between the germline ends. As DNA, the CDR3 is TGTGCCTGGAGTGCAGCCGTCAATCAGCCCCAGCATTTT. This sequence encodes CAWSAAVNQPQHF.

This chain joins TRBV28 and TRBJ2-3, with D perhaps TRBD2 (7 bases). The CDR3 is 15 residues long. V lost 5 bases and J 2 bases, leaving 14 bases between the germline ends. Germline CDR1 and CDR2: MDHEN and SYDVKM. The CDR3 nucleotides are TGTGCCAGCAGTACGGGGGGCTCCTACACAGATACGCAGTATTTT. Translation: CASSTGGSYTDTQYF. Full variable domain (outside the CDR3, taken from reference TRBV28 and TRBJ2-3): DVKVTQSSRYLVKRTGEKVFLECVQDMDHENMFWYRQDPGLGLRLIYFSYDVKMKEKGDIPEGYSVSREKKERFSLILESASTNQTSMYLCASSTGGSYTDTQYFGPGTRLTVL.

The chain employs TRBV2 and TRBJ1-2; 10 nucleotides align to TRBD1. Germline V gives CDR1 SNHLY, CDR2 FYNNEI. Germline trimming cut 4 bases from V and 4 bases from J; bases unmatched to any gene: 6. The CDR3 spans 15 residues. CDR3 sequence (DNA): TGTGCCAGCAGTGCGGGACAGGGGTTTTCCTATGGCTACACCTTC. Translation: CASSAGQGFSYGYTF.

CDR3 residues: CASSFPGEQYF. The CDR3 DNA sequence: TGTGCCAGCAGTTTCCCAGGTGAGCAGTACTTC. The chain is built from TRBV28 and TRBJ2-7; D remains unclear. The CDR3 loop spans 11 amino acids. The V gene's germline CDR1 is MDHEN and CDR2 SYDVKM. V gave up 3 bases and J gave up 7 bases, with 7 bases separating them.

Only one count was recorded for this clone. The gene calls are TRBV2 and TRBJ2-7; no clear D. Germline V CDR1 and CDR2: SNHLY, FYNNEI. This CDR3 contains 14 residues. With 3 bases removed from V and 2 bases from J, the gap between germline ends came to 11 bases. The CDR3 nucleotides are TGTGCCAGCAGTGATGTTGACGGACCCTACGAGCAGTACTTC. Translating gives CASSDVDGPYEQYF.

The chain uses TRBV18 and TRBJ2-5; 8 bases are shared with TRBD1. Germline V gene lookup returns CDR1 KGHSH and CDR2 LQKENI. V dropped 1 base and J dropped 4; count of bases not matched to a gene: 5. The CDR3 runs 15 residues. The CDR3 region has the DNA TGTGCCAGCTCACCACAAGCAGGGGGCGGAGAGACCCAGTACTTC. This translates into CASSPQAGGGETQYF. The entire variable domain, with the rest obtained from reference TRBV18 and TRBJ2-5, is as follows: NAGVMQNPRHLVRRRGQEARLRCSPMKGHSHVYWYRQLPEEGLKFMVYLQKENIIDESGMPKERFSAEFPKEGPSILRIQQVVRGDSAAYFCASSPQAGGGETQYFGPGTRLLVL.

This chain links TRBV10-3 with TRBJ1-1, with 8 bases that match TRBD1. Unmatched junction bases numbered 4, after V lost 5 bases and J lost 2 bases. CDR1 is ENHRY and CDR2 is SYGVKD in the germline V gene. The CDR3 is 14 residues long. The CDR3 loop is CAISQGQVNTEAFF. As DNA, the CDR3 is TGTGCCATCAGTCAGGGACAGGTAAACACTGAAGCTTTCTTT.

J is TRBJ1-1 and V is TRBV19; 7 nucleotides align to TRBD1. The CDR3 totals 15 residues. The trim removed 5 bases at V and 0 bases at J, leaving 6 bases unmatched. CDR1 and CDR2 (germline): LNHDA, SQIVND (reference sequence). Written as DNA, the CDR3 is TGTGCCAGTAGTCTCTCGGGACAGTTGAACACTGAAGCTTTCTTT. Translating gives CASSLSGQLNTEAFF.

The rearrangement uses TRBV29-1 and TRBJ2-5; maybe TRBD1 (6 bases). Germline V gene lookup returns CDR1 SQVTM and CDR2 ANQGSEA. With 4 bases removed from V and 5 bases from J, the gap between germline ends came to 14 bases. The CDR3 extends over 13 amino acids. The DNA for the CDR3 is TGCAGCGTTGTTGATACAGGGATGGAGACCCAGTACTTC. Its protein is CSVVDTGMETQYF. The full variable domain, with the rest looked up from reference TRBV29-1 and TRBJ2-5, is SAVISQKPSRDICQRGTSLTIQCQVDSQVTMMFWYRQQPGQSLTLIATANQGSEATYESGFVIDKFPISRPNLTFSTLTVSNMSPEDSSIYLCSVVDTGMETQYFGPGTRLLVL.

V and J are TRBV2 and TRBJ1-2; 8 bases fit TRBD1. Germline-derived CDR1 and CDR2 are SNHLY and FYNNEI. This CDR3 has 14 amino acids. The V gene end was trimmed by 3 bases and the J gene end by 1 base; junction bases not matched to a gene: 1. In DNA form, the CDR3 reads TGTGCCAGCAGTGATGGACAGGGTAACTATGGCTACACCTTC. Amino acid sequence: CASSDGQGNYGYTF.

Regarding this clone: This CDR3 is also generated by other DNA sequences in the sample. This rearrangement joins TRBV9 to TRBJ1-1, with no clear D. The CDR3 consists of 13 residues. The V end lost 0 bases, the J end lost 1 base, and 4 bases lay between the germline ends. Germline CDR1 reads SGDLS; CDR2 reads YYNGEE. CDR3 sequence reads: CASSVGTNTEAFF. The CDR3 coding sequence is TGTGCCAGCAGCGTAGGGACGAACACTGAAGCTTTCTTT.

This clone was seen more than once but under ten times. The chain combines TRBV18 with TRBJ2-7, with 11 positions matching TRBD1. Unmatched junction bases numbered 5, after V lost 5 bases and J lost 2 bases. The germline CDR1 and CDR2 sequences are KGHSH and LQKENI. The CDR3 sequence is 15 residues long. CDR3 DNA: TGTGCCAGCTCAAGAGGGGACAGGGGGGCCTACGAGCAGTACTTC. Its translation is CASSRGDRGAYEQYF.

The chain carries TRBV5-6 and TRBJ2-1; 7 bases are shared with TRBD1. This CDR3 comprises 17 residues. Per germline, CDR1 SGHDT and CDR2 YYEEEE. V trimming: 0 bases; J trimming: 0 bases; junction bases outside the gene matches: 6. In DNA, the CDR3 is TGTGCCAGCAGCTTGGGCAGGGACAGAAGCTCCTACAATGAGCAGTTCTTC. Translating it yields CASSLGRDRSSYNEQFF. Looking up the rest from reference TRBV5-6 and TRBJ2-1 gives the full variable domain: DAGVTQSPTHLIKTRGQQVTLRCSPKSGHDTVSWYQQALGQGPQFIFQYYEEEERQRGNFPDRFSGHQFPNYSSELNVNALLLGDSALYLCASSLGRDRSSYNEQFFGPGTRLTVL.

The chain carries TRBV2 and TRBJ2-3, with D tentatively TRBD1 or TRBD2 (5 bases each). The germline V gene encodes CDR1 SNHLY and CDR2 FYNNEI. This CDR3 region has 14 residues. V shed 5 bases and J shed 3 bases, with 12 bases lying between them. This chain's CDR3 is CASSRGVSTDTQYF. For the CDR3, the DNA is TGTGCCAGCAGTCGAGGGGTATCTACAGATACGCAGTATTTT.

The V and J genes are TRBV9 and TRBJ2-3; D possibly corresponds to TRBD2 (6 bases). The CDR3 is 15 amino acids. Germline values: CDR1 SGDLS, CDR2 YYNGEE. Trimming cost V 0 bases and J 0 bases, with 8 bases left between them. The CDR3 nucleotides are TGTGCCAGCAGCGTAGGGGGGGTAAGCACAGATACGCAGTATTTT. Amino acids: CASSVGGVSTDTQYF.